These T cell receptor beta chains were read from a single sample in a study of blood T cell repertoires in COVID-19. Sequencing used immunoSEQ multiplex PCR; TCRdb keeps in-frame clones, though not all of them. This sample has about 28,000 clones, with around 72% found just once. Sequenced: peripheral blood. The receptors were gathered from a boy between 2 and 10 years old with active or convalescent COVID-19. CDR3s include the opening cysteine and the closing phenylalanine or tryptophan. A D gene is named only where the DNA matches it firmly. The size entry is marked missing in some rows and otherwise reads once, few, many or a size class.

abundance,d_gene,j_gene,v_gene,CDR3nt,CDR3aa
.,TRBD1,TRBJ2-4,TRBV5-4,TGTGCCAGCAGCTTGGGGCAGGGGGCGGCCAAAAACATTCAGTACTTC,CASSLGQGAAKNIQYF
.,.,TRBJ1-6,TRBV5-1,TGCGCCAGCAGCTTGGCCTCGGCTAGCTCCTATAATTCACCCCTCCACTTT,CASSLASASSYNSPLHF
few,TRBD1,TRBJ2-7,TRBV6-5,TGTGCCAGCAGGCCGGGACAGGGGTCCTACGAGCAGTACTTC,CASRPGQGSYEQYF
.,TRBD2,TRBJ2-7,TRBV19,TGTGCCAGTAGTATAGGGAGGCTAGCGGGGATCTACGAGCAGTACTTC,CASSIGRLAGIYEQYF
.,TRBD1,TRBJ1-4,TRBV7-8,TGTGCCAGCAGCTCAGGACAGGATGGGAATGAAAAACTGTTTTTT,CASSSGQDGNEKLFF
once,.,TRBJ1-3,TRBV4-3,TGCGCCAGCAGCCAGACTCACGCAACCCGCTCTGGAAACACCATATATTTT,CASSQTHATRSGNTIYF
.,.,TRBJ1-6,TRBV20-1,TGCAGTGCGGCCGGAGGATCACCCCTCCACTTT,CSAAGGSPLHF
.,.,TRBJ1-3,TRBV27,TGTGCCAGCAGGGCAGGGGCTACGAACACCATATATTTT,CASRAGATNTIYF
medium-sized,TRBD2,TRBJ2-1,TRBV18,TGTGCCAGCTCCCCCCGACTAGCCGAGGGCTTGGGTGAGCAGTTCTTC,CASSPRLAEGLGEQFF
.,.,TRBJ1-6,TRBV7-8,TGTGCCAGCAGCTTAGAGACAGCTAATTCACCCCTCCACTTT,CASSLETANSPLHF
few,TRBD1,TRBJ1-3,TRBV6-2/TRBV6-3,TGTGCCAGCAGCCGACCGGGACAGGGGATCGGGGCTACTGGAAACACCATATATTTT,CASSRPGQGIGATGNTIYF
.,.,TRBJ2-7,TRBV5-4,TGTGCCAGCAGCCCCCCCAGCTCCTACGAGCAGTACTTC,CASSPPSSYEQYF
.,.,TRBJ1-4,TRBV15,TGTGCCACCAGCAGAGCAGGGATTCCTGAAAAACTGTTTTTT,CATSRAGIPEKLFF
.,.,TRBJ2-3,TRBV27,TGTGCCAGCAGTTTATGGGGGCGAAGCACAGATACGCAGTATTTT,CASSLWGRSTDTQYF
.,.,TRBJ1-5,TRBV7-9,TGTGCCAGCAGCTTAGGTTTCGGAGGGATCCTTTCCAATCAGCCCCAGCATTTT,CASSLGFGGILSNQPQHF
.,TRBD1,TRBJ1-6,TRBV4-1,TGCGCCAGCAGCCAGGTAGGGGGCGGCAATTCACCCCTCCACTTT,CASSQVGGGNSPLHF
.,.,TRBJ1-2,TRBV11-2,TGTGCCAGCAGCTTAGGGACAGCTAACTATGGCTACACCTTC,CASSLGTANYGYTF
few,.,TRBJ1-6,TRBV4-2,TGTGCCAGCAGCCAAGGCGGCAGGGGCCGCAGCAATTCACCCCTCCACTTT,CASSQGGRGRSNSPLHF
.,.,TRBJ2-1,TRBV5-1,TGCGCCAGCAGCCCGACAGTAAAGAGCTCCTACAATGAGCAGTTCTTC,CASSPTVKSSYNEQFF
.,.,TRBJ2-7,TRBV10-2,TGCGCCAGCAGTGATCCCCGTCCCTCCTACGAGCAGTACTTC,CASSDPRPSYEQYF
.,.,TRBJ1-1,TRBV4-1,TGCGCCAGCAGCCCCACGGCAGGGCGAGCTTTCTTT,CASSPTAGRAFF
.,TRBD2,TRBJ2-5,TRBV28,TGTGCCAGCAGCCCAACGACTAGCGGGGAACAAGAGACCCAGTACTTC,CASSPTTSGEQETQYF
.,.,TRBJ2-2,TRBV7-2,TGTGCCAGCAGCTTAGCCCATACCGGGGAGCTGTTTTTT,CASSLAHTGELFF
.,.,TRBJ2-2,TRBV7-9,TGTGCCAGCAGCTTACTGGGGCAGGGGAACACCGGGGAGCTGTTTTTT,CASSLLGQGNTGELFF
.,TRBD1,TRBJ2-5,TRBV5-1,TGCGCCAGCAGCTTGTCGGGACAGGCGACACGGGAGACCCAGTACTTC,CASSLSGQATRETQYF
.,.,TRBJ2-3,TRBV27,TGTGCCAGCAGTTCGGTCCTGAGCAGGGGCACAGATACGCAGTATTTT,CASSSVLSRGTDTQYF
once,TRBD2,TRBJ2-1,TRBV6-2/TRBV6-3,TGTGCCAGCAGTTTACGGACTAGCGGGACCTCCTACAATGAGCAGTTCTTC,CASSLRTSGTSYNEQFF
.,TRBD1,TRBJ1-1,TRBV19,TGTGCCAGTAGTAGGCGGACAGGGGGAGGCGACACTGAAGCTTTCTTT,CASSRRTGGGDTEAFF
few,.,TRBJ2-1,TRBV9,TGTGCCAGCAGCGCGGGCCCATCGGGAGCTAATGAGCAGTTCTTC,CASSAGPSGANEQFF
.,.,TRBJ1-6,TRBV27,TGTGCCAGCACCTCCCAGGGCGGCAGAAATTCACCCCTCCACTTT,CASTSQGGRNSPLHF
few,TRBD1,TRBJ2-3,TRBV11-2,TGTGCCAGCAGCCTGCAGGGGGCGGCAGATACGCAGTATTTT,CASSLQGAADTQYF
.,.,TRBJ2-7,TRBV30,TGTGCCTGGAATCCGCCGGGAAGAGGAAGCGAGCAGTACTTC,CAWNPPGRGSEQYF
.,TRBD1,TRBJ1-5,TRBV19,TGTGCCAGTAACCCAGGGGGTGACAGGCCCCGTCAGCCCCAGCATTTT,CASNPGGDRPRQPQHF
few,TRBD1,TRBJ1-3,TRBV3-1/TRBV3-2,TGTGCCAGCAGCCGACAGGGGAACGGAAACACCATATATTTT,CASSRQGNGNTIYF
many,.,TRBJ2-4,TRBV29-1,TGCAGCGTTGTTGGGGGGGCAGAGAACATTCAGTACTTC,CSVVGGAENIQYF
.,TRBD1,TRBJ1-1,TRBV27,TGTGCCAGCAGTTTAACTCGCCGGGGACAGGGGAGAAACACTGAAGCTTTCTTT,CASSLTRRGQGRNTEAFF
.,TRBD2,TRBJ2-1,TRBV5-1,TGCGCCAGCAGCTCGGGCGCGGGGGGGCGGTCACATGAGCAGTTCTTC,CASSSGAGGRSHEQFF
.,TRBD2,TRBJ2-5,TRBV2,TGTGCCAGCAGTGGGACTAGCGGGAGGAAACAAGAGACCCAGTACTTC,CASSGTSGRKQETQYF
.,.,TRBJ1-1,TRBV7-2,TGTGCCAGCAGCTCCACTCCCGTCTATGCAGGGGTCACTGAAGCTTTCTTT,CASSSTPVYAGVTEAFF
.,.,TRBJ1-1,TRBV7-8,TGTGCCAGCAGCTTAGCATTGGGCCAACAGCCGAAAGCTTTCTTT,CASSLALGQQPKAFF
.,.,TRBJ2-1,TRBV6-5,TGTGCCAGCAGTTACGGGCAGGGCAGAGAGCAGTTCTTC,CASSYGQGREQFF
many,.,TRBJ2-1,TRBV5-4,TGTGCCAGCAGCTTATCTAGGACAGAGCAGTTCTTC,CASSLSRTEQFF
.,TRBD1,TRBJ2-1,TRBV28,TGTGCCAGCAGTTTATCCAGGGGGTTCTACAATGAGCAGTTCTTC,CASSLSRGFYNEQFF
.,TRBD2,TRBJ2-1,TRBV6-6,TGTGCCAGCAGACCTAGCGGGAGACGGCACAATGAGCAGTTCTTC,CASRPSGRRHNEQFF
.,.,TRBJ1-4,TRBV6-1,TGTGCCAGCAGCTCTTACAGTGAAAAACTGTTTTTT,CASSSYSEKLFF
few,.,TRBJ2-5,TRBV28,TGTGCCAGCAGTTTAAGCCTAGCGCTCCAAGAGACCCAGTACTTC,CASSLSLALQETQYF
few,TRBD1,TRBJ1-2,TRBV29-1,TGCAGCGTCACGGGACAGGGGGCCTATGGCTACACCTTC,CSVTGQGAYGYTF
medium-sized,TRBD1,TRBJ1-6,TRBV28,TGTGCCAGCCGCCCGTACAGGGGTAATTCACCCCTCCACTTT,CASRPYRGNSPLHF